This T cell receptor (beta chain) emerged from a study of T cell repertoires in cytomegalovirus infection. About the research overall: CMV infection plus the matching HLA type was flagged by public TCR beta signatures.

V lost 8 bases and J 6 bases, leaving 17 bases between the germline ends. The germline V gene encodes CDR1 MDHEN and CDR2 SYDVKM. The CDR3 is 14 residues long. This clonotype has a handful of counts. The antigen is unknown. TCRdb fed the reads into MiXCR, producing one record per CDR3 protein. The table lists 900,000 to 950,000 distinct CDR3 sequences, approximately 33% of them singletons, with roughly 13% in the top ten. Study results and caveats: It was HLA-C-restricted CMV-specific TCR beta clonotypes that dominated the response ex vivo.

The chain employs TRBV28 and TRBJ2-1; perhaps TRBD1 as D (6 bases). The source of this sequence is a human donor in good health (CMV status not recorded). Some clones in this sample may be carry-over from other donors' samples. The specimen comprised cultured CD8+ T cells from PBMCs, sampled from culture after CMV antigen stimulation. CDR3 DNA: TGTGCCAGCCGCCTTGGATGGACAGTCAATGAGCAGTTCTTC. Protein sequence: CASRLGWTVNEQFF.